The 6 T cell receptor beta chains in this list originate from one sample, sequenced in a study of cytomegalovirus exposure and HLA in healthy donors. Use of 60 Vbeta and 13 Jbeta primers characterized the PCR. Some clones are missing from TCRdb's copy, which holds only in-frame ones; the method was immunoSEQ multiplex PCR. The sample yields about 140,000 clones, 77% seen once. Source material: PBMCs. The receptors were gathered from a female donor in good health and CMV-seronegative.

The genes are TRBV27 and TRBJ1-5, with D uncertain. CDR1 is MNHEY, CDR2 SMNVEV, per germline (reference sequence). V was cut by 3 bases and J by 4 bases, with 19 bases left in between. There are 17 residues in the CDR3. The CDR3 DNA reads as TGTGCCAGCAGTTTCCAATTCCCGGACGGAGGAAATCAGCCCCAGCATTTT. It is translated as CASSFQFPDGGNQPQHF.

In DNA, the CDR3 is TGTGCCATCAGTGCGGCCCAGGGGGCCACCTACGAGCAGTACTTC. Protein product: CAISAAQGATYEQYF. The chain has TRBV10-3 and TRBJ2-7, with TRBD1 identical over 8 bases. This CDR3 is built from 15 residues. The germline gives CDR1 ENHRY, CDR2 SYGVKD. V was clipped by 4 bases and J by 2 bases; unmatched bases: 7.

The V call is TRBV27, the J call TRBJ1-1; 11 nucleotides align to TRBD1. Trimming cost V 4 bases and J 4 bases; bases outside gene matches: 5. Germline CDR1 and CDR2: MNHEY and SMNVEV (reference sequence). CDR3 size: 15 residues. The CDR3 reads CASSYTGTGGTEAFF. CDR3 DNA sequence: TGTGCCAGCAGTTACACCGGGACAGGGGGCACTGAAGCTTTCTTT.

This chain uses TRBV6-5 with TRBJ2-7; 9 bases align to TRBD1. The CDR3 contains 16 residues. Germline V gives CDR1 MNHEY, CDR2 SVGAGI. V dropped 0 bases and J dropped 0; count of bases not matched to a gene: 3. The CDR3 DNA is TGTGCCAGCAGTTACTCCGGGACAGGGTACTCCTACGAGCAGTACTTC. Its protein is CASSYSGTGYSYEQYF.

V is TRBV28 and J is TRBJ1-2; 8 nucleotides agree with TRBD1. Unmatched junction bases numbered 10, after V lost 2 bases and J lost 5 bases. The CDR3 spans 16 residues. CDR1 MDHEN and CDR2 SYDVKM come from the germline V gene. The CDR3 protein is CASSLNSAGGPYGYTF. For the CDR3, the DNA is TGTGCCAGCAGTTTAAATTCGGCAGGGGGCCCGTATGGCTACACCTTC.

The gene calls are TRBV6-5 and TRBJ2-5; TRBD2 aligns across 11 bases. The better agreement between TRBJ2-7 and the DNA end casts doubt on the J call. This CDR3 is built from 15 residues. CDR1 MNHEY and CDR2 SVGAGI come from the germline V gene. The CDR3 loop is CASSLTSGDSYEQYF. CDR3 bases: TGTGCCAGCAGTCTGACTAGCGGGGACTCCTACGAGCAGTACTTC.